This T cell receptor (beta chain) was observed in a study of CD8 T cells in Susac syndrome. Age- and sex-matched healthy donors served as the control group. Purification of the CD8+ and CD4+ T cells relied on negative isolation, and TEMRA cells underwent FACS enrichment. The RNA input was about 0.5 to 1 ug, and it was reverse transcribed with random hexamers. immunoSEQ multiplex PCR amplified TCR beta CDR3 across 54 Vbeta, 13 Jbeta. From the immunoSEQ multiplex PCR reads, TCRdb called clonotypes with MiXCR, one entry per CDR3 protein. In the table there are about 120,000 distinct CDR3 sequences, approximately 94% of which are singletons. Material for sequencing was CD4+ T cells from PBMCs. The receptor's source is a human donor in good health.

The CDR3 DNA follows: TGTGCCAGCAGTTTTCTGGGGGACGGTAAGAGCTCCTACAATGAGCAGTTCTTC. Translating gives CASSFLGDGKSSYNEQFF. V is TRBV27 and J is TRBJ2-1; D might be TRBD1 or TRBD2, each matching 5 bases. Trimming pared 3 bases from V and 0 bases from J, leaving 18 bases between. Germline-derived CDR1 and CDR2 are MNHEY and SMNVEV (reference sequence). CDR3 size: 18 residues.